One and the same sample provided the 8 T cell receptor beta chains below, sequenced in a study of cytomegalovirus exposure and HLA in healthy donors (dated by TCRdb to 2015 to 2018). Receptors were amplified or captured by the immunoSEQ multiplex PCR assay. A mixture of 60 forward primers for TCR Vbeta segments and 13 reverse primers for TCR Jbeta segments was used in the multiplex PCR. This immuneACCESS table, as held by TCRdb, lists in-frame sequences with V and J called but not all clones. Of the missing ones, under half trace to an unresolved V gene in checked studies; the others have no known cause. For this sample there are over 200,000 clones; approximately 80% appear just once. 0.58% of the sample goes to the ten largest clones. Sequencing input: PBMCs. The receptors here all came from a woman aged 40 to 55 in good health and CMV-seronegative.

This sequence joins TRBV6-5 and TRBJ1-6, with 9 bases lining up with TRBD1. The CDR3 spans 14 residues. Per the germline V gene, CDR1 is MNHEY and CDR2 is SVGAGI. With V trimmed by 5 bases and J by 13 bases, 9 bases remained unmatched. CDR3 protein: CASSEWGQGVPLHF. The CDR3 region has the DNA TGTGCCAGCAGTGAATGGGGACAGGGTGTTCCCCTCCACTTT.

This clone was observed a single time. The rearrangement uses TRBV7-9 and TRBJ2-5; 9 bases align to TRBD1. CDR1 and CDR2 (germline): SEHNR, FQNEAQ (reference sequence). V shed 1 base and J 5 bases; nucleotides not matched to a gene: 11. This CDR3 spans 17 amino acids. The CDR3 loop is CASSLVAGQGWSETQYF. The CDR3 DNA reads TGTGCCAGCAGCTTAGTGGCGGGACAGGGTTGGTCGGAGACCCAGTACTTC.

This CDR3 reads CASSYSAGGREQYF. The CDR3 coding sequence is TGTGCCAGCAGTTACTCGGCAGGGGGTCGCGAGCAGTACTTC. The gene calls are TRBV6-5 and TRBJ2-7; 7 positions agree with TRBD1. The CDR3 is 14 amino acids. V shed 0 bases, J shed 6 bases, and the junction held 5 bases outside the gene matches. Germline-derived CDR1 and CDR2 are MNHEY and SVGAGI.

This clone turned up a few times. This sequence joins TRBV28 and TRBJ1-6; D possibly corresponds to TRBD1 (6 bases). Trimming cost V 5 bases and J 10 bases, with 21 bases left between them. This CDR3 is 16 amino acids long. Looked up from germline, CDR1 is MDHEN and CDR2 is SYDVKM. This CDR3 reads CASSPPPVGAGSPLHF. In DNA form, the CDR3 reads TGTGCCAGCAGTCCACCCCCTGTGGGGGCAGGATCACCCCTCCACTTT.

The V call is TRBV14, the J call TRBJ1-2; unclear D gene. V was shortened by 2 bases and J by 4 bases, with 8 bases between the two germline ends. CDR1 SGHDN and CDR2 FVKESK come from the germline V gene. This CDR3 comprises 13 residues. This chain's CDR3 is CASSQKIAYGYTF. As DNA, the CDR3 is TGTGCCAGCAGCCAAAAGATAGCCTATGGCTACACCTTC.

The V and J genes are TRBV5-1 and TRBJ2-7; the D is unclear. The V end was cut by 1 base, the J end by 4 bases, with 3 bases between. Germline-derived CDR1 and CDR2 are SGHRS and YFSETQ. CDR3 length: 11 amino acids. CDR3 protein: CASSLPYEQYF. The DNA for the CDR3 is TGCGCCAGCAGCTTGCCGTACGAGCAGTACTTC.

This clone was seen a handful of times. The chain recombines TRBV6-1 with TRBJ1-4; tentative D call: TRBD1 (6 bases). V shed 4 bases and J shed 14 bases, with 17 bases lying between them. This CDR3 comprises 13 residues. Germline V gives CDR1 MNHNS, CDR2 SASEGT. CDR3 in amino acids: CASSVLPRDILFF. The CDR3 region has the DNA TGTGCCAGCAGTGTCCTGCCCCGGGACATCCTGTTTTTT.

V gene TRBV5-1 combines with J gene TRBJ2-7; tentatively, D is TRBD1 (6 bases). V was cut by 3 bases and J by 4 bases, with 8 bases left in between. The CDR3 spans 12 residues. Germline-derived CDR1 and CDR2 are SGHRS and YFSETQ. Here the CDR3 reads CASSSTGYEQYF. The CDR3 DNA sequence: TGCGCCAGCAGCTCAACAGGGTACGAGCAGTACTTC.